This T cell receptor beta chain was found in a study of blood T cell repertoires in COVID-19 (dated by TCRdb to about 2020). Background on the whole study: Collaborator samples came from the United States, Italy and Spain and covered acute and convalescent phases of COVID-19. Samples were obtained from the ongoing ImmuneRACE study (first 160 participants) and from roughly 1,300 subjects provided by 6 global collaborators. The repertoires were released in a freely available public database meant as a resource for research on the immune response to SARS-CoV-2. Subjects who had been exposed to COVID-19, were actively infected with it, or had recovered from it provided the deeply sampled blood TCRbeta repertoires that made up the dataset. HLA class I and class II types, where available, came from metadata supplied by the sample provider rather than from assay-based typing. The material from the prospective study consisted of cDNA or gDNA derived from T cells, B-cell-depleted T cells, or PBMCs. The sample metadata nearly always contained a de-identified subject ID, COVID-19 status, age in years and sex. The full study reports these points: Clinical and demographic metadata were provided uncurated, with the amount varying by source and participant.

Comment on this clone: Its recognized antigen is unknown. The input lacks base qualities; no much larger clone sits a single base away.

The collaborating institutions used their own protocols to collect whole blood in K2EDTA tubes. For TCRbeta analysis, collaborators shipped samples in one of three forms: frozen whole blood, isolated PBMCs, or DNA extracted from either of those sample types. TCRbeta CDR3 regions were amplified from genomic DNA by means of the immunoSEQ Assay, a bias-controlled multiplex PCR. The authors processed their data as follows. Within the assay, amplification of reference gene primers was used to estimate how many nucleated cells each sample contained. Sequence reads were collapsed and filtered to measure the absolute abundance of every unique TCRbeta CDR3 rearrangement. For each sample, productive Simpson clonality was calculated as the square root of Simpson's diversity index across productive rearrangements. The table was pulled from immuneACCESS by TCRdb, which kept in-frame rearrangements only. Such tables lose some clones; where checked, under half of the loss comes from unresolved V genes, and the rest has no known cause. The V and J calls and clone size were taken over from that table, and D and trimming were inferred from the DNA. This sample comprises about 250,000 clones, 80% to 90% of them detected only once. The biggest ten clones account for over 1.3% of the sample.

At the junction V is shortened by 1 base and J by 7 bases, with 11 bases in between. There are 13 amino acids in the CDR3, from cysteine to phenylalanine inclusive. The sequence is cut down to CDR3 DNA, 39 bases in frame from base 1. Taken from the germline V gene (reference sequence), the CDR1 and CDR2 loops are LGHDT and YNNKEL. In this chain, TRBV3-1 (or the pseudogene TRBV3-2) is recombined with TRBJ2-7, with no D gene named confidently. This sequence was found in a man at least 80 years old with acute or convalescent COVID-19. The sequencing sample was made of peripheral blood. The sequence in DNA is TGTGCCAGCAGCCAAGGGTCGAGCAGGGAGCAGTACTTC. Its protein is CASSQGSSREQYF.